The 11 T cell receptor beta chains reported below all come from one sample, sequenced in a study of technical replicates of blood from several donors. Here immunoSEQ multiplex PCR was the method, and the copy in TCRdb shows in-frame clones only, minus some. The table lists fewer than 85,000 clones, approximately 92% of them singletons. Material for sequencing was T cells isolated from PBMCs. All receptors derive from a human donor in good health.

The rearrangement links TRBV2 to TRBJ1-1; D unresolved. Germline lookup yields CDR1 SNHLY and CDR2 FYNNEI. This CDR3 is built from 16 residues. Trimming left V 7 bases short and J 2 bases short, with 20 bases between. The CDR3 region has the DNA TGTGCCAGCACGCGCGCCAGTCGGAGCCCCAACACTGAAGCTTTCTTT. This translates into CASTRASRSPNTEAFF. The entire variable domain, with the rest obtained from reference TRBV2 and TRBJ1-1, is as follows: EPEVTQTPSHQVTQMGQEVILRCVPISNHLYFYWYRQILGQKVEFLVSFYNNEISEKSEIFDDQFSVERPDGSNFTLKIRSTKLEDSAMYFCASTRASRSPNTEAFFGQGTRLTVV.

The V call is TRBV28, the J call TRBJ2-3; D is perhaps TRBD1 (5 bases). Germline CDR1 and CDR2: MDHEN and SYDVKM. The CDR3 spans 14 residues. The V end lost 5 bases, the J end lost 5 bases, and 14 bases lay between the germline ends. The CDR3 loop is CASSPLRGLDTQYF. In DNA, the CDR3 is TGTGCCAGCAGTCCACTAAGGGGCCTAGATACGCAGTATTTT.

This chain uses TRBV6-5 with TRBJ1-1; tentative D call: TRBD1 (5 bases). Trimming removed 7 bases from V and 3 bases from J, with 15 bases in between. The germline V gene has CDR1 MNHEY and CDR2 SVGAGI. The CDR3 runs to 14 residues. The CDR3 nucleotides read TGTGCCAGCATTCCCCCAGGGTTTCACACTGAAGCTTTCTTT. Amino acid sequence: CASIPPGFHTEAFF.

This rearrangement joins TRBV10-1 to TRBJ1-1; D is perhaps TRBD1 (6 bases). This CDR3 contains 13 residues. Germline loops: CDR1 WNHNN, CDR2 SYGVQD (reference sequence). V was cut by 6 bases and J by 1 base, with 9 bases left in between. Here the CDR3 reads CASRDSWNTEAFF. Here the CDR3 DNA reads TGCGCCAGCAGGGACAGTTGGAACACTGAAGCTTTCTTT.

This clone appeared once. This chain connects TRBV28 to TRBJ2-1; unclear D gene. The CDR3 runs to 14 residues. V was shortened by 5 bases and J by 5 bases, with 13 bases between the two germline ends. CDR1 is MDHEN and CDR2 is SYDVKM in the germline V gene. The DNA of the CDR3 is TGTGCCAGCAGTCACCCCAGCGCTGACAATGAGCAGTTCTTC. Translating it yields CASSHPSADNEQFF. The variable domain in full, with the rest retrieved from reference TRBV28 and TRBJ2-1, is DVKVTQSSRYLVKRTGEKVFLECVQDMDHENMFWYRQDPGLGLRLIYFSYDVKMKEKGDIPEGYSVSREKKERFSLILESASTNQTSMYLCASSHPSADNEQFFGPGTRLTVL.

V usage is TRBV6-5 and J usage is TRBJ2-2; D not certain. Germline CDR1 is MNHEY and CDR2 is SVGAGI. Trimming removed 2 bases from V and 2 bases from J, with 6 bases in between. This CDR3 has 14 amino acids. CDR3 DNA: TGTGCCAGCAGTTACGGAGTTAACACCGGGGAGCTGTTTTTT. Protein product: CASSYGVNTGELFF.

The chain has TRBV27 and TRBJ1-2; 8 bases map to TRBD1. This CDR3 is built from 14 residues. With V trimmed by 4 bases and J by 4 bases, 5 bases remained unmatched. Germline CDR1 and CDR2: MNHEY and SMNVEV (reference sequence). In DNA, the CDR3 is TGTGCCAGCAGTTCCCGGGACAGGATCTATGGCTACACCTTC. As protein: CASSSRDRIYGYTF.

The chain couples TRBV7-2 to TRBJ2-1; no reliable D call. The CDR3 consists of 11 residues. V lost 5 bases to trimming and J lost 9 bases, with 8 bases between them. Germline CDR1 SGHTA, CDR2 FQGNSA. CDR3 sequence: CASSHSSEQFF. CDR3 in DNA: TGTGCCAGCAGCCACTCTAGTGAGCAGTTCTTC.

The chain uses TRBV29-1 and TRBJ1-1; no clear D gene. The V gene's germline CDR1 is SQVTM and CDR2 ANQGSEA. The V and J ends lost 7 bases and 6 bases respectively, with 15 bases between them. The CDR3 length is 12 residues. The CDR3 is CSAPSLSAEAFF. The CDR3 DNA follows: TGCAGCGCCCCTTCTTTATCCGCTGAAGCTTTCTTT.

Written as DNA, the CDR3 is TGTGCCATCAGTGCCCTTCGGACAGGGGATATTTCGAGAGAGCTGTTTTTT. Amino acids: CAISALRTGDISRELFF. This chain links TRBV10-3 with TRBJ2-2, with 9 bases lining up with TRBD1. The CDR3 is 17 amino acids. V lost 4 bases and J lost 11; bases outside the gene matches: 17. Looked up from germline, CDR1 is ENHRY and CDR2 is SYGVKD.

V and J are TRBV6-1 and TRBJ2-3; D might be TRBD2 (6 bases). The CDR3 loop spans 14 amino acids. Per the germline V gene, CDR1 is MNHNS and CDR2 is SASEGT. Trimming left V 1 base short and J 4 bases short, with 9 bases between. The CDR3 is CASSEGLVPDTQYF. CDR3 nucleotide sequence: TGTGCCAGCAGTGAAGGACTAGTCCCAGATACGCAGTATTTT.